This T cell receptor beta chain was sequenced in a study of regulatory T cells in long-lasting Graves disease. Study findings and constraints: Those with persistent Graves' had less TCR diversity than newly diagnosed patients.

Specified time point: newly diagnosed GD, antithyroid drugs for less than 3 months. The TCR library was made from RNA that had been extracted from PBMCs in TRIzol. The table lists this clonotype with many counts. As yet, its antigen is unknown. The CDR3 sequence is 13 residues long. CDR1 is MNHNS and CDR2 is SASEGT in the germline V gene. Trimming cost V 6 bases and J 3 bases, with 12 bases left between them. Arm-PCR of CDR3 regions and iRepertoire HTBI primers were used to build TCR beta libraries. A single record per CDR3 protein comes from TCRdb applying MiXCR to the multiplex PCR reads. Among 350,000 to 450,000 distinct CDR3 sequences listed, approximately 12% were seen once. In addition, the sample was reused for a study of T cells in Graves' hyperthyroidism and ophthalmopathy.

The specimen was peripheral blood mononuclear cells (PBMCs), collected at new diagnosis, from a patient treated with antithyroid drugs. This TCR derives from a woman between 18 and 30 years old with Graves disease. The genes are TRBV6-1 and TRBJ2-7; D possibly matches TRBD1 or TRBD2 (7 bases each). The CDR3 region is CASSDREGYEQYF. The CDR3 DNA sequence: TGTGCCAGCAGCGACAGGGAGGGCTACGAGCAGTACTTC.